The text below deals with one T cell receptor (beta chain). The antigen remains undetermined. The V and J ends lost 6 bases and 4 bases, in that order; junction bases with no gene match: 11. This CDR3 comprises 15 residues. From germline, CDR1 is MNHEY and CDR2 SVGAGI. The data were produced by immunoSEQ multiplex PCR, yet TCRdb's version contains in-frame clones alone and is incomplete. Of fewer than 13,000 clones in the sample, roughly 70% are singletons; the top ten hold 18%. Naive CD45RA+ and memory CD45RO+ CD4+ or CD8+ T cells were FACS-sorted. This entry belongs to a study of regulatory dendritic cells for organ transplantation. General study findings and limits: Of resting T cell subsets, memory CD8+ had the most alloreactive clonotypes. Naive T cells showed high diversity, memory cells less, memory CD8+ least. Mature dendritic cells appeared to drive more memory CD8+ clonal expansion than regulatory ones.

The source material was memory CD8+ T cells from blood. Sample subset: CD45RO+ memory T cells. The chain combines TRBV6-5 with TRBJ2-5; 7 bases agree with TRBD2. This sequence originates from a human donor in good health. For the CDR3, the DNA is TGTGCCAGCAGGGCCAATAATTGGGGGGGAGAGACCCAGTACTTC. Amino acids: CASRANNWGGETQYF.